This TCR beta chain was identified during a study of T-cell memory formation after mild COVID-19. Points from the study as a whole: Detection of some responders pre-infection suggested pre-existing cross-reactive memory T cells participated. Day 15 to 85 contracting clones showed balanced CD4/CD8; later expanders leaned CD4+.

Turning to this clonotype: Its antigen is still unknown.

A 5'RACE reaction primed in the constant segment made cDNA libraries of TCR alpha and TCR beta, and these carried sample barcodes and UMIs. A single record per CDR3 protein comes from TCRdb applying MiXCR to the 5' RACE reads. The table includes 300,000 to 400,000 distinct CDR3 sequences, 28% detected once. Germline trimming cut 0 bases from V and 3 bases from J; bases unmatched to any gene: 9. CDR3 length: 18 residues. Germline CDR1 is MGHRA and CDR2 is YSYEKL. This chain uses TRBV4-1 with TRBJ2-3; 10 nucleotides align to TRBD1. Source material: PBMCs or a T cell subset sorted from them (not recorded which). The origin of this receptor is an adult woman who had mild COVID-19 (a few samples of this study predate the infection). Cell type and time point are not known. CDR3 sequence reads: CASSQDREADRGTDTQYF. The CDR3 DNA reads TGCGCCAGCAGCCAAGATAGGGAGGCGGACAGGGGGACAGATACGCAGTATTTT.